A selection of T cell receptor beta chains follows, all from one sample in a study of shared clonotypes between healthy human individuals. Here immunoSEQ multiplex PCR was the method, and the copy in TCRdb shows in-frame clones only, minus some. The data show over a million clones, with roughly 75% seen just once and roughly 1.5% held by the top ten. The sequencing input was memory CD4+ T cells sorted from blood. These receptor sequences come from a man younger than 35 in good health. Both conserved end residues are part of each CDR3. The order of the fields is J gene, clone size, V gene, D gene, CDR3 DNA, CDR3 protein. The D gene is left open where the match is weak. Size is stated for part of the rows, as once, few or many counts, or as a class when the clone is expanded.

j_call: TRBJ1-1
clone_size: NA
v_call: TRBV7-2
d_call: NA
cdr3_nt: TGTGCCAGCAGCTCCCGGACGGGGAACACTGAAGCTTTCTTT
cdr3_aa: CASSSRTGNTEAFF

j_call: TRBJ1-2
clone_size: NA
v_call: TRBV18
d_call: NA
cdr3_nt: TGTGCCAGCTCACCACCGGCGCAGGGGCTTGGCTACACCTTC
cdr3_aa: CASSPPAQGLGYTF

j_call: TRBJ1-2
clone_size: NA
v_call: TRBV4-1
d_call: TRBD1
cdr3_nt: TGCGCCAGCAGCCCGGACAGGGTAAGCTCCTATGGCTACACCTTC
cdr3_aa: CASSPDRVSSYGYTF

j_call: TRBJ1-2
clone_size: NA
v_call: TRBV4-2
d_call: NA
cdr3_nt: TGTGCCAGCAGCCAAAGTCGAACCACCTATGGCTACACCTTC
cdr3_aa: CASSQSRTTYGYTF

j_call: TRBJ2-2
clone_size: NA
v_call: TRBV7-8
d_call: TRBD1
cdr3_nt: TGTGCCAGCAGTCTGGGACAGGGGAAAGGGACCGGGGAGCTGTTTTTT
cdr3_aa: CASSLGQGKGTGELFF

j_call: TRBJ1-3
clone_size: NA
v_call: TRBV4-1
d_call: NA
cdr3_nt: TGCGCCAGCAGCCAAGAGACAGCGCCCTCCGGAAACACCATATATTTT
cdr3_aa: CASSQETAPSGNTIYF

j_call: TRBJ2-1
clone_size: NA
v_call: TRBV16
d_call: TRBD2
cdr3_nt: TGTGCCAGCAGCCCCGGTATAGCGGGAGGCAATGAGCAGTTCTTC
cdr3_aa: CASSPGIAGGNEQFF

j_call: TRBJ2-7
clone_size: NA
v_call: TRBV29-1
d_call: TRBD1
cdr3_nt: TGCAGCGTGGACGGACAGGGGGCGGCCGAGCAGTACTTC
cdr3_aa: CSVDGQGAAEQYF

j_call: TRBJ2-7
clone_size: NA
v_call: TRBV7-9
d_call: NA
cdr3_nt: TGTGCCAGCAGCTTCCCCTCCGCGGGCAACGAGCAGTACTTC
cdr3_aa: CASSFPSAGNEQYF

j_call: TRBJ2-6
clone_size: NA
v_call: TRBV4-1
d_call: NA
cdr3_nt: TGCGCCAGCAGCCAAGATGGCAGCGCTGGGGCCAACGTCCTGACTTTC
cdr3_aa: CASSQDGSAGANVLTF

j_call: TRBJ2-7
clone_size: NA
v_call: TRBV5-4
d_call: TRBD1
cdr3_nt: TGTGCCAGCAGCTTTGGGACAACCCGGGACAGGGGCTACGAGCAGTACTTC
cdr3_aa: CASSFGTTRDRGYEQYF

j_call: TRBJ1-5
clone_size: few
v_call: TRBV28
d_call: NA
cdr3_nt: TGTGCCAGCAGGGACCCATCGGGCAGGGAGCAGCCCCAGCATTTT
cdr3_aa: CASRDPSGREQPQHF

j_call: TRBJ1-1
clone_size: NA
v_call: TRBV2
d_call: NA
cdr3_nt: TGTGCCAGCGCTTATCCATCGGGCGTGGCCTTCTTT
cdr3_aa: CASAYPSGVAFF

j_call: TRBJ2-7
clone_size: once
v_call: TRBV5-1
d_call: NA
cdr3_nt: TGCGCCAGGGTCCCCCGGGGCTCATCCTCCTACGAGCAGTACTTC
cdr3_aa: CARVPRGSSSYEQYF

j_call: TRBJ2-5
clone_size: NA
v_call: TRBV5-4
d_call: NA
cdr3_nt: TGTGCCAGCAGCTTGGGCCAAGAGACCCAGTACTTC
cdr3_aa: CASSLGQETQYF

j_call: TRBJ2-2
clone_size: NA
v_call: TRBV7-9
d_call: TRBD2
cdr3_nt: TGTGCCAGCAGTCGTACTAGCGGGAGTCATACCGGGGAGCTGTTTTTT
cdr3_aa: CASSRTSGSHTGELFF

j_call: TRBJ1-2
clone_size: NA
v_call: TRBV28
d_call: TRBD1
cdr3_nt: TGTGCCAGCTTGGGTTCAGGGGGTAAGGCTACTTACTATGGCTACACCTTC
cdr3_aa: CASLGSGGKATYYGYTF

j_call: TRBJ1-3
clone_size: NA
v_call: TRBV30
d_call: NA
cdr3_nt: TGTGCCTGGAGCCCCTTGATCTCTGGAAACACCATATATTTT
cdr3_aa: CAWSPLISGNTIYF

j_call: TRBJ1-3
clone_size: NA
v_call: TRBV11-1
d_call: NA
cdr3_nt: TGTGCCAGCAGCGCCAATCAAGGGCTGGGAGGAAACACCATATATTTT
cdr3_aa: CASSANQGLGGNTIYF

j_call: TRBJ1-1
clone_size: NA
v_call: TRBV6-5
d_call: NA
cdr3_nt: TGTGCCAGCAGTTACTCGGGTTATTCGGAGAACACTGAAGCTTTCTTT
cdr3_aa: CASSYSGYSENTEAFF

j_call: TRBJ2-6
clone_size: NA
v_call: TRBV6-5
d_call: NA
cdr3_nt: TGTGCCAGCAGTTACTCGGCCCTCGCTGGGGCCAACGTCCTGACTTTC
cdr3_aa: CASSYSALAGANVLTF

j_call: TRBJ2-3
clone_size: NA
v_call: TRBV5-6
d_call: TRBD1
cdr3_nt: TGTGCCAGCACCAACCTAGGACAGGGGCACACAGATACGCAGTATTTT
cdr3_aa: CASTNLGQGHTDTQYF

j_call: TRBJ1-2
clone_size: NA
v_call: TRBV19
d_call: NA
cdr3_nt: TGTGCCAGTACGATCACTAGGGATATAGCTAACTATGGCTACACCTTC
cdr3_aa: CASTITRDIANYGYTF

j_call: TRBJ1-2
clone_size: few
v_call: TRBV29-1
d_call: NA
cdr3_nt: TGCAGCGTCTTCAGCCCAAACTATGGCTACACCTTC
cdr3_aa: CSVFSPNYGYTF

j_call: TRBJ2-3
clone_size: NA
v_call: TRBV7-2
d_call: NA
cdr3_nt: TGTGCCAGCAGTCGCACAGATACGCAGTATTTT
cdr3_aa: CASSRTDTQYF

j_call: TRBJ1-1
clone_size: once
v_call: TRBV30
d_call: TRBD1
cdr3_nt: TGTGCCGGGAGGACAGGCAAAAACACTGAAGCTTTCTTT
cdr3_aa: CAGRTGKNTEAFF

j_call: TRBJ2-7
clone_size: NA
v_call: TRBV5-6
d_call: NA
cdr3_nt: TGTGCCAGCAGCTTGGTCGGACCGACCTACGAGCAGTACTTC
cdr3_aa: CASSLVGPTYEQYF

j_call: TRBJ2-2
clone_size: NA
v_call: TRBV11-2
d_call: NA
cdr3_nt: TGTGCCAGCAGCAGAGGACGAGACACCGGGGAGCTGTTTTTT
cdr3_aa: CASSRGRDTGELFF

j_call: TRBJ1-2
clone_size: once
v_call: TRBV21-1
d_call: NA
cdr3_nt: TGTGCCAGCAGCAATACGGCAGGAAAGATTACCTATGGCTACACCTTC
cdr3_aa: CASSNTAGKITYGYTF

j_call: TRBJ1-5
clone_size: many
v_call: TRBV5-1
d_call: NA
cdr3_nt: TGCGCCAGCAGCTTGGATGGGGTGTCTCAGCCCCAGCATTTT
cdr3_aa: CASSLDGVSQPQHF

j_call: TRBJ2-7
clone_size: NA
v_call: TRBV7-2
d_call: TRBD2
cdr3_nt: TGTGCCAGCAGCCCTAGCGGGGCTACCTACGAGCAGTACTTC
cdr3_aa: CASSPSGATYEQYF

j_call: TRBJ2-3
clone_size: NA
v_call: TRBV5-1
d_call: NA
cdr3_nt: TGCGCCAGCAGCTTGATGTGGGGGGCAGATACGCAGTATTTT
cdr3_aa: CASSLMWGADTQYF

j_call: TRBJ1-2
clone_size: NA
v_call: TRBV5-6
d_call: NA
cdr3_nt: TGTGCCAGCAGCTTGATCACAGCACCGGGGGGCTACACCTTC
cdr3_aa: CASSLITAPGGYTF

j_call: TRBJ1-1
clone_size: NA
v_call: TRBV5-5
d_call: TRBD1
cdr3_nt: TGTGCCAGCAGCTTGGGGGACAGGTTGGAAGCTTTCTTT
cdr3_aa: CASSLGDRLEAFF

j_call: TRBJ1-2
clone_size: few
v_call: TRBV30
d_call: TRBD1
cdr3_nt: TGTGCCTGGAAAACAGGGGGCCTCCCAGGGTTTGGCTACACCTTC
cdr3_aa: CAWKTGGLPGFGYTF

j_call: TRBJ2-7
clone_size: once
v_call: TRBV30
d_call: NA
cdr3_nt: TGTGCCTGGAGTGACACTAGCTTTTCCGAGCAGTACTTC
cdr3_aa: CAWSDTSFSEQYF

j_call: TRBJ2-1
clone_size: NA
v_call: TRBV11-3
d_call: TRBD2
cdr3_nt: TGTGCCAGCAGCCTCGGGACTAGCGGGGGTAATGAGCAGTTCTTC
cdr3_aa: CASSLGTSGGNEQFF

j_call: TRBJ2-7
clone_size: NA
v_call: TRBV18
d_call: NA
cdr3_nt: TGTGCCAGCTCTCGTGACCTTAGCTCCTACGAGCAGTACTTC
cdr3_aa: CASSRDLSSYEQYF

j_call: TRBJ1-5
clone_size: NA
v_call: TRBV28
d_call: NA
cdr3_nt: TGTGCCAGCAGTTTAAGGCGGAATCAGCCCCAGCATTTT
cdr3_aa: CASSLRRNQPQHF

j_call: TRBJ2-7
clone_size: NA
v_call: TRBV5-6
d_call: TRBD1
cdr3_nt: TGTGCCAGCAGCATGGCAGGGGGCTACGAGCAGTACTTC
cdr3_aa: CASSMAGGYEQYF

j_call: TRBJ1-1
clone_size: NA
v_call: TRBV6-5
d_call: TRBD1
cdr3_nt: TGTGCCAGCAGGCCGACAGGGAGGAACACTGAAGCTTTCTTT
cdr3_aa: CASRPTGRNTEAFF

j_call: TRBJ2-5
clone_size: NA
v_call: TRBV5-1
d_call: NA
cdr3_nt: TGCGCCAGCAGCCCGGAGGGAGGCGGCCAAGAGACCCAGTACTTC
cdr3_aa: CASSPEGGGQETQYF

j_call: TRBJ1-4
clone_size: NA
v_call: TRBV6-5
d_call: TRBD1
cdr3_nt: TGTGCCAGCAGTTACTTACAGGGGGATAGAAAACTGTTTTTT
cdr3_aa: CASSYLQGDRKLFF

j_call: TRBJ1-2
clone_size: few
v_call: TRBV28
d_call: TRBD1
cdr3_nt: TGTGCCAGCAGTTCAATCCGGGACAGGGGGGTGAACTATGGCTACACCTTC
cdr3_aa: CASSSIRDRGVNYGYTF

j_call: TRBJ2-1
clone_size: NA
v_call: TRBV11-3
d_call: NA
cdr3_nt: TGTGCCAGCAGCTCTGGACAGCGAAATGAGCAGTTCTTC
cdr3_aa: CASSSGQRNEQFF

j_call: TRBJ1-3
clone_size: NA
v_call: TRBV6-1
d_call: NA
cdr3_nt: TGTGCCAGCAGTCGGACGGTGGCTGGAAACACCATATATTTT
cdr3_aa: CASSRTVAGNTIYF

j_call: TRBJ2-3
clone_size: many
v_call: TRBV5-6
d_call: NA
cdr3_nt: TGTGCCAGCAGCTTAGTAGGGGGGACACAGGGTACGCAGTATTTT
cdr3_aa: CASSLVGGTQGTQYF

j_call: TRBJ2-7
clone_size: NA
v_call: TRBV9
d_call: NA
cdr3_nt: TGTGCCAGCAGCGTAGCTCGAGCTTCGAACGAGCAGTACTTC
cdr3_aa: CASSVARASNEQYF

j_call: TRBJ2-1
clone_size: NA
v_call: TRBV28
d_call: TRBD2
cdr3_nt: TGTGCCAGCAGTTTCCAAAGACTAGCGGGACACAATGAGCAGTTCTTC
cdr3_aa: CASSFQRLAGHNEQFF

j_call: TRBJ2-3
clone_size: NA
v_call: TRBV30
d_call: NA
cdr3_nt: TGTGCCTGGAAAGCTTCGGGGGATACGCAGTATTTT
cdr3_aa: CAWKASGDTQYF

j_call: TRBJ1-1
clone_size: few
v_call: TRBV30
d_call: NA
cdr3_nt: TGTGCCTGGAGCGGGGTGGGTGAAGCTTTCTTT
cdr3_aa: CAWSGVGEAFF

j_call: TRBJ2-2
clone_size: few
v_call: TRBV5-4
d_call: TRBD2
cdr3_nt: TGTGCCAGCAGGCTGGCGGGGGTGGCCGGGGAGCTGTTTTTT
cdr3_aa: CASRLAGVAGELFF

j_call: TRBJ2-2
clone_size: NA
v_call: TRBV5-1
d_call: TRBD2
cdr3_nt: TGCGCCAGCAGCTTGATGGCGGGAGGGCCCACCGGGGAGCTGTTTTTT
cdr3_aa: CASSLMAGGPTGELFF

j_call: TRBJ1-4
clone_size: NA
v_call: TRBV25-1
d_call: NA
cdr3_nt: TGTGCCAGCAGTGACCCCAGACCCGGGGAAAAACTGTTTTTT
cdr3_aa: CASSDPRPGEKLFF

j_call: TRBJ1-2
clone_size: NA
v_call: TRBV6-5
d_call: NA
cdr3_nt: TGTGCCAGCAGTTACTCCCCCAGGGAAGCTAACTATGGCTACACCTTC
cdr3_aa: CASSYSPREANYGYTF

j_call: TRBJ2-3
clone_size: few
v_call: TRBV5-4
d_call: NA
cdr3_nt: TGTGCCAGCCGCCGTGGCGGAACAAGCACAGATACGCAGTATTTT
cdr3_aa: CASRRGGTSTDTQYF

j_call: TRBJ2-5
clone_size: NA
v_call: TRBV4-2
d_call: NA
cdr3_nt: TGTGCCAGCAGCCCAAGGGGACGGGTAGCTAGGACCCAAGAGACCCAGTACTTC
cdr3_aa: CASSPRGRVARTQETQYF

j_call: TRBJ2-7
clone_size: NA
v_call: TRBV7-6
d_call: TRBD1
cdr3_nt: TGTGCCAGCAGCTCTTTAGCGACAGGGGTAGCCTACGAGCAGTACTTC
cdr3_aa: CASSSLATGVAYEQYF

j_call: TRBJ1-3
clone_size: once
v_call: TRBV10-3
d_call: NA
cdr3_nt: TGTGCCATCAGTGAGCCAGGGGCCAGCTCTGGAAACACCATATATTTT
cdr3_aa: CAISEPGASSGNTIYF